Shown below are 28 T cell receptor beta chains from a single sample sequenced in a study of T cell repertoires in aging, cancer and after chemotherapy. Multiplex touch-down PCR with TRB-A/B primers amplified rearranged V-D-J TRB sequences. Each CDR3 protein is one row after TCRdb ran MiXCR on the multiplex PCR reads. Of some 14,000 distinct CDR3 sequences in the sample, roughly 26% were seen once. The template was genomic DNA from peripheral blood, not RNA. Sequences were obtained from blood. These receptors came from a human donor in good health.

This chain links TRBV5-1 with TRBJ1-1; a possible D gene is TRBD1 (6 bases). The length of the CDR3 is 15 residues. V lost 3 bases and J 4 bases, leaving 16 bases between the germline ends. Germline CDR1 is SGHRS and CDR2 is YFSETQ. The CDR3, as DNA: TGCGCCAGCAGCTCCCAGGCGACAGGTGGCACTGAAGCTTTCTTT. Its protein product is CASSSQATGGTEAFF. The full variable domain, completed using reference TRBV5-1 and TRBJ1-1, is KAGVTQTPRYLIKTRGQQVTLSCSPISGHRSVSWYQQTPGQGLQFLFEYFSETQRNKGNFPGRFSGRQFSNSRSEMNVSTLELGDSALYLCASSSQATGGTEAFFGQGTRLTVV.

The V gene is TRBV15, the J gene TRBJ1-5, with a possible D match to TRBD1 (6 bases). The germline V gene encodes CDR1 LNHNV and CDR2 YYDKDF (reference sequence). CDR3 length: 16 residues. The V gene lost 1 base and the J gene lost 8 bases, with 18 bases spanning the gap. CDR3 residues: CATSRVKLWGQEPQHF. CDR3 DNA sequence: TGTGCCACCAGCAGAGTTAAGCTATGGGGGCAGGAGCCCCAGCATTTT.

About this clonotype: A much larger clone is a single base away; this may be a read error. The CDR3 loop reads CVSSLGQGLDEQYF. In DNA form, the CDR3 reads TGTGTCAGCAGCTTGGGACAGGGGTTGGACGAGCAGTACTTC. The V gene is TRBV7-6, the J gene TRBJ2-7; 10 bases align to TRBD1. CDR1 and CDR2 (germline): SGHVS, FNYEAQ. This CDR3 comprises 14 residues.

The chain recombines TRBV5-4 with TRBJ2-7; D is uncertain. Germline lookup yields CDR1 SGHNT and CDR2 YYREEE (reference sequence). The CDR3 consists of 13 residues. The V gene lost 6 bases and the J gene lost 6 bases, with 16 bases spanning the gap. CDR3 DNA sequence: TGTGCCAGCACCGGGCCCAGAATGGGCGAGCAGTACTTC. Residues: CASTGPRMGEQYF. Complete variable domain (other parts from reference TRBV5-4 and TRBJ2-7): ETGVTQSPTHLIKTRGQQVTLRCSSQSGHNTVSWYQQALGQGPQFIFQYYREEENGRGNFPPRFSGLQFPNYSSELNVNALELDDSALYLCASTGPRMGEQYFGPGTRLTVT.

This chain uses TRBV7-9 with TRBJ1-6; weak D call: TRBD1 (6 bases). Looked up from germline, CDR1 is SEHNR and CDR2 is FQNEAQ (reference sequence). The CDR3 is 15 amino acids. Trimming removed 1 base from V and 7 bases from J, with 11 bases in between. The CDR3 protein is CASSLGQDRNSPLHF. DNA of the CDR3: TGTGCCAGCAGCTTAGGACAAGACAGGAATTCACCCCTCCACTTT. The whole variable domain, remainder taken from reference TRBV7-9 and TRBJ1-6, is DTGVSQNPRHKITKRGQNVTFRCDPISEHNRLYWYRQTLGQGPEFLTYFQNEAQLEKSRLLSDRFSAERPKGSFSTLEIQRTEQGDSAMYLCASSLGQDRNSPLHFGNGTRLTVT.

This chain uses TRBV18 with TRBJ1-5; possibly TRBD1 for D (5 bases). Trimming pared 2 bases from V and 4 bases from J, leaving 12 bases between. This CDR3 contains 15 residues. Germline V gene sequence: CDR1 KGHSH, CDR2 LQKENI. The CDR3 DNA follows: TGTGCCAGCTCACCATGGGGGGAAGGGAATCAGCCCCAGCATTTT. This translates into CASSPWGEGNQPQHF. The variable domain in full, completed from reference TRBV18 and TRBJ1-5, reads NAGVMQNPRHLVRRRGQEARLRCSPMKGHSHVYWYRQLPEEGLKFMVYLQKENIIDESGMPKERFSAEFPKEGPSILRIQQVVRGDSAAYFCASSPWGEGNQPQHFGDGTRLSIL.

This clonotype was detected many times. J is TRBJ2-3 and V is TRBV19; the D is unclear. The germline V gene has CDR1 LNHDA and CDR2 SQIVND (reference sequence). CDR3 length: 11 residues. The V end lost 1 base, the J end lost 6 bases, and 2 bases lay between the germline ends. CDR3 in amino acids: CASSIGDTQYF. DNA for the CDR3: TGTGCCAGTAGTATAGGCGATACGCAGTATTTT.

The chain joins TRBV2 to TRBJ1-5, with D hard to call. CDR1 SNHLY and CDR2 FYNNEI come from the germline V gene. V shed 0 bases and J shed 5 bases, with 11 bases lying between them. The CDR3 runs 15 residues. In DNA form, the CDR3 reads TGTGCCAGCAGTGAAGCGCTTGGGTCCCATCAGCCCCAGCATTTT. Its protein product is CASSEALGSHQPQHF.

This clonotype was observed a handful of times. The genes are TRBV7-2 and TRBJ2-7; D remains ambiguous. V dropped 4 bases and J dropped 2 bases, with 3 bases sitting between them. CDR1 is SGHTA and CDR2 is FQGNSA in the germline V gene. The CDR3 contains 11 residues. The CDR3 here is CASSSTYEQYF. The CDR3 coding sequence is TGTGCCAGCAGCTCAACCTACGAGCAGTACTTC.

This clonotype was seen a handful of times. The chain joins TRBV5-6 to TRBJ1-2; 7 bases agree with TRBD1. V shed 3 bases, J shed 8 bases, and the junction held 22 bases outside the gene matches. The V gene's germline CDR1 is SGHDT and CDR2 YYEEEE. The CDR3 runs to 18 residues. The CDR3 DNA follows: TGTGCCAGCAGCTCAACAGGGAGGGGAACTTCGACAGGGAGCGGCTACACCTTC. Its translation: CASSSTGRGTSTGSGYTF.

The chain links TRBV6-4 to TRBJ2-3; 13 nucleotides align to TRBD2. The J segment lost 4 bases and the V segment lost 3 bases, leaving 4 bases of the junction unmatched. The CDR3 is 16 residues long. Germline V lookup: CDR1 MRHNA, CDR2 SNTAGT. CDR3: CASSETSGGPADTQYF. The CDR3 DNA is TGTGCCAGCAGTGAGACTAGCGGGGGGCCCGCAGATACGCAGTATTTT.

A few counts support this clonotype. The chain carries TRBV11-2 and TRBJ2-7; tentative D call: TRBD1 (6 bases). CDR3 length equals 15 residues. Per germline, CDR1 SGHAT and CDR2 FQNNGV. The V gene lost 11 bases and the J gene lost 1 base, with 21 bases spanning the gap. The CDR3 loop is CAARNYGDNSYEQYF. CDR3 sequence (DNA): TGTGCCGCCCGAAACTACGGGGACAATTCCTACGAGCAGTACTTC.

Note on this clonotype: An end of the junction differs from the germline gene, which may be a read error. CDR3 loop: CASSQDSGGVSYGYTF. CDR3 nucleotides: TGTGCCAGCAGCCAAGATAGCGGCGGAGTGTCCTATGGCTACACCTTC. This chain joins TRBV4-3 and TRBJ1-2; D gene ambiguous. The CDR3 consists of 16 residues. CDR1 and CDR2 (germline): LGHNA, YSLEER.

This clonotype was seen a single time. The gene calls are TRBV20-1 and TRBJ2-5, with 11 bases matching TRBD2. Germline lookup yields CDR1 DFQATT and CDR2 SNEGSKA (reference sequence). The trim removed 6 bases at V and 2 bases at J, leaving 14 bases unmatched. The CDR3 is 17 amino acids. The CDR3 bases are TGCAGTGCCCAGAGTATAGCGGGGGGGCTCGCGCAAGAGACCCAGTACTTC. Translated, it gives CSAQSIAGGLAQETQYF.

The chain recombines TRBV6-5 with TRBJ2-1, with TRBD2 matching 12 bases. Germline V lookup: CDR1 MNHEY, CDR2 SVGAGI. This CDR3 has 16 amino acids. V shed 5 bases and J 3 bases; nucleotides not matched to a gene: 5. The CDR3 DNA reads TGTGCCAGCAGTCTGGGACTAGCGGGTATCTACAATGAGCAGTTCTTC. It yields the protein CASSLGLAGIYNEQFF.

CDR3 DNA sequence: TGTGCCAGCAGCTCATACAACAGGGGAAACATTCAGTACTTC. This translates into CASSSYNRGNIQYF. The J gene is TRBJ2-4, the V gene TRBV5-5, with 7 bases fitting TRBD1. Germline CDR1 reads SGHKS; CDR2 reads YYEKEE (reference sequence). This CDR3 has 14 residues. Trimming at V came to 3 bases and at J to 6 bases, leaving 6 bases not matched to a gene.

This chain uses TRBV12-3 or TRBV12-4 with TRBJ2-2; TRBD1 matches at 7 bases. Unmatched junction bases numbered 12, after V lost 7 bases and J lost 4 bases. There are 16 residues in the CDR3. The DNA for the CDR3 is TGTGCCAGCACCTTGAGACAGGGAGTGAGCACCGGGGAGCTGTTTTTT. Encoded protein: CASTLRQGVSTGELFF.

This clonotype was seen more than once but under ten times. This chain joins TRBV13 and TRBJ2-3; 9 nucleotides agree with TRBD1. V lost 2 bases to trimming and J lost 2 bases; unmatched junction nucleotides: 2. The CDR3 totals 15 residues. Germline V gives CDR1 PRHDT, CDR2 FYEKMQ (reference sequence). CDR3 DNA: TGTGCCAGCAGCTTAAGGGACAGGGTCACAGATACGCAGTATTTT. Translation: CASSLRDRVTDTQYF.

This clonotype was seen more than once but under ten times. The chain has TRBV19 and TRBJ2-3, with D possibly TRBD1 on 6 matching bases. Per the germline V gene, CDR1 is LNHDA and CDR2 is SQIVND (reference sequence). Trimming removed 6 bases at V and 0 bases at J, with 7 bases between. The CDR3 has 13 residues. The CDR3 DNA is TGTGCCAGTAGGGACAGAAGCACAGATACGCAGTATTTT. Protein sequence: CASRDRSTDTQYF.

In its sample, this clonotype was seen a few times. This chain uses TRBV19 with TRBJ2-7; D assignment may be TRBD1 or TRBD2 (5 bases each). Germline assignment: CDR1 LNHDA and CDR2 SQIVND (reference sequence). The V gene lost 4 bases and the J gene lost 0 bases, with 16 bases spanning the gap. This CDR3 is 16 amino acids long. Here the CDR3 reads CASSTRPGTVSYEQYF. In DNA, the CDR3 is TGTGCCAGTAGTACCCGACCCGGGACGGTCTCCTACGAGCAGTACTTC.

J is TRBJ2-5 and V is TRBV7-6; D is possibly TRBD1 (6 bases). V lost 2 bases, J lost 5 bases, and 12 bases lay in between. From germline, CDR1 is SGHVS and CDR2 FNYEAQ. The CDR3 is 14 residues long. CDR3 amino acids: CASSLNRVGETQYF. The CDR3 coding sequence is TGTGCCAGCAGCTTAAACAGGGTTGGGGAGACCCAGTACTTC. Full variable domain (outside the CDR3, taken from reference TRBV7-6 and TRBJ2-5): GAGVSQSPRYKVTKRGQDVALRCDPISGHVSLYWYRQALGQGPEFLTYFNYEAQQDKSGLPNDRFSAERPEGSISTLTIQRTEQRDSAMYRCASSLNRVGETQYFGPGTRLLVL.

CDR3 sequence: CSARPRGGGYEQYF. The CDR3 DNA sequence: TGCAGTGCTAGGCCCAGGGGAGGGGGCTACGAGCAGTACTTC. V and J are TRBV20-1 and TRBJ2-7; a weak D match, TRBD2 (7 bases). Trimming cost V 3 bases and J 3 bases, with 15 bases left between them. This CDR3 comprises 14 residues. The germline V gene has CDR1 DFQATT and CDR2 SNEGSKA (reference sequence).

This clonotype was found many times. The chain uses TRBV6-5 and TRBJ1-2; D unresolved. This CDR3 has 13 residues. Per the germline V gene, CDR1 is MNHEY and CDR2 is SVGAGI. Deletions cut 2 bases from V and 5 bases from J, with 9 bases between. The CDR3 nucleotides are TGTGCCAGCAGTTACGACGAAAATTATGGCTACACCTTC. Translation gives CASSYDENYGYTF.

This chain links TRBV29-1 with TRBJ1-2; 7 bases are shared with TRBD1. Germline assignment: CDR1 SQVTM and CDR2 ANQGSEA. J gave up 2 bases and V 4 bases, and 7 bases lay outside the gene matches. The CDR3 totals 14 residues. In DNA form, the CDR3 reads TGCAGCGTTGTGGGTATGACAGGGAACTATGGCTACACCTTC. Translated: CSVVGMTGNYGYTF.

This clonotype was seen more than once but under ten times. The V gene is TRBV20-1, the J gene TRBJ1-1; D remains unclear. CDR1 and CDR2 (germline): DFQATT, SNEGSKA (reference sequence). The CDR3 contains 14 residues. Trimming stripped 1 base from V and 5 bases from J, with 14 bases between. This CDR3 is CSARVAGSGTEAFF. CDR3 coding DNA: TGCAGTGCTAGAGTGGCGGGCTCGGGGACTGAAGCTTTCTTT.

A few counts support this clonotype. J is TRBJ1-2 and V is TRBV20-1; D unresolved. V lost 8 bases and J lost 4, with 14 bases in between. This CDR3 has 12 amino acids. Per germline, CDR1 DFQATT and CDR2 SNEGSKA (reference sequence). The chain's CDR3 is CSTRRPFYGYTF. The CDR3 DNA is TGCAGTACAAGAAGACCGTTCTATGGCTACACCTTC.

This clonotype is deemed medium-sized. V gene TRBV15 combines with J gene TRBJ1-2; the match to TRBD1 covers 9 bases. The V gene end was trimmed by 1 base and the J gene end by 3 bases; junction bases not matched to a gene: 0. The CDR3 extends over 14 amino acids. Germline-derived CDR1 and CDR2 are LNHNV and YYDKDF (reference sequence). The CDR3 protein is CATSRGTGDYGYTF. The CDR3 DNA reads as TGTGCCACCAGCAGAGGGACAGGGGACTATGGCTACACCTTC. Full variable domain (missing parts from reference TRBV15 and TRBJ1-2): DAMVIQNPRYQVTQFGKPVTLSCSQTLNHNVMYWYQQKSSQAPKLLFHYYDKDFNNEADTPDNFQSRRPNTSFCFLDIRSPGLGDTAMYLCATSRGTGDYGYTFGSGTRLTVV.

CDR3 bases: TGTGCCTGGAGTGTACTACAGGCTAGTGTTCAGTTCTTC. Residues: CAWSVLQASVQFF. V usage is TRBV30 and J usage is TRBJ2-1; the D gene is possibly TRBD1 (5 bases). The germline V and J ends were trimmed by 0 bases and 13 bases, with 16 bases remaining between them. Germline CDR1 and CDR2: GTSNPN and SVGIG (reference sequence). CDR3 length: 13 amino acids.